This TCR beta chain is from a study of early T cells in non-severe SARS-CoV-2 infection. This CDR3 contains 13 residues. From germline, CDR1 is SGHTA and CDR2 FQGNSA. The V segment lost 1 base and the J segment 11 bases; nucleotides outside the gene matches: 1. TCRdb called the 5' RACE reads again in MiXCR, with one record for every CDR3 protein. The sample contains approximately 28,000 distinct CDR3 sequences, 4% to 4.5% of which appear only once. This clonotype showed up many times. The chain couples TRBV7-2 to TRBJ1-6, with 8 bases matching TRBD1. This receptor was identified in an adult who was a healthcare worker with PCR-confirmed SARS-CoV-2 infection or an uninfected control (not recorded which). The sequenced sample consisted of whole blood. CDR3 bases: TGTGCCAGCAGCTTAGACAGGGGGGCACCCCTCCACTTT. Translated, it gives CASSLDRGAPLHF.